A single sample gave rise to the 28 T cell receptor beta chains below, sequenced in a study of early T cells in non-severe SARS-CoV-2 infection. TCRdb independently ran MiXCR on the 5' RACE reads; one entry per CDR3 protein. Found here are 35,000 to 40,000 distinct CDR3 sequences, about 5.3% of them singletons; the top ten hold roughly 24%. The sample consisted of whole blood. These receptors were obtained from an adult who was a healthcare worker with PCR-confirmed SARS-CoV-2 infection or an uninfected control (not recorded which).

The chain recombines TRBV6-1 with TRBJ2-7; no definite D call. The closer fit of TRBJ2-5 to the DNA end suggests the J call may be wrong. Germline values: CDR1 MNHNS, CDR2 SASEGT. CDR3 length: 12 residues. CDR3 coding DNA: TGTGCCAGCAGTCCACGCGCAGGGACCCAGTACTTC. It translates to CASSPRAGTQYF.

There are a few counts of this clonotype. The V call is TRBV5-4, the J call TRBJ2-1; 9 nucleotides align to TRBD2. CDR3 length: 14 residues. Trimming took 9 bases from V and 1 from J; bases not matched to a gene: 5. Per the germline V gene, CDR1 is SGHNT and CDR2 is YYREEE (reference sequence). This CDR3 reads CATHSGSSYNEQFF. Written as DNA, the CDR3 is TGTGCCACCCATAGCGGGAGTTCCTACAATGAGCAGTTCTTC. Together with reference TRBV5-4 and TRBJ2-1, the CDR3 gives the full variable domain: ETGVTQSPTHLIKTRGQQVTLRCSSQSGHNTVSWYQQALGQGPQFIFQYYREEENGRGNFPPRFSGLQFPNYSSELNVNALELDDSALYLCATHSGSSYNEQFFGPGTRLTVL.

DNA for the CDR3: TGTGCCAGCAGTTATCGTGACCCTGGGGCCAACGTCCTGACTTTC. It is translated as CASSYRDPGANVLTF. The chain recombines TRBV6-2 or TRBV6-3 with TRBJ2-6; D call uncertain. Germline assignment: CDR1 MNHEY and CDR2 SVGEGT. The V end was cut by 3 bases, the J end by 2 bases, with 8 bases between. There are 15 residues in the CDR3.

This clonotype was recorded at least ten times. The V gene is TRBV7-3, the J gene TRBJ2-1; 7 bases match TRBD2. CDR1 SGHTA and CDR2 FQGTGA come from the germline V gene. V trimming: 2 bases; J trimming: 10 bases; junction bases outside the gene matches: 8. The length of the CDR3 is 14 residues. The DNA for the CDR3 is TGTGCCAGCAGCTTAGGCAGCGGGACGCCAGAGCAGTTCTTC. This gives the protein CASSLGSGTPEQFF.

This clonotype was observed a few times. The V call is TRBV7-2, the J call TRBJ2-1; D is uncertain. The germline V gene has CDR1 SGHTA and CDR2 FQGNSA. V shed 2 bases and J shed 7 bases, with 15 bases lying between them. CDR3 size: 15 residues. The CDR3 DNA is TGTGCCAGCAGCTTAAACCTAAAATGGGGAAATGAGCAGTTCTTC. As protein: CASSLNLKWGNEQFF.

The gene calls are TRBV4-3 and TRBJ2-3; D ambiguous. The germline V gene has CDR1 LGHNA and CDR2 YSLEER. The V end lost 1 base, the J end lost 5 bases, and 16 bases lay between the germline ends. This CDR3 has 16 amino acids. CDR3 sequence reads: CASSQGHGQGQDTQYF. CDR3 sequence (DNA): TGCGCCAGCAGCCAAGGACACGGGCAAGGCCAAGATACGCAGTATTTT.

This clonotype was detected many times. The V and J genes are TRBV6-1 and TRBJ1-1; TRBD1 aligns across 8 bases. The CDR3 runs 14 residues. Trimming took 0 bases from V and 6 from J; bases not matched to a gene: 3. From germline, CDR1 is MNHNS and CDR2 SASEGT. The CDR3 bases are TGTGCCAGCAGTGAAGCGGGACAGGAGTCTGAAGCTTTCTTT. Protein product: CASSEAGQESEAFF.

There are many counts of this clonotype. The chain has TRBV6-6 and TRBJ2-2; D unresolved. The CDR3 length is 11 residues. The V gene's germline CDR1 is MNHNY and CDR2 SVGAGI (reference sequence). Trimming took 6 bases from V and 7 from J, leaving 6 bases between them. The CDR3 is CASRVNGELFF. In DNA, the CDR3 is TGTGCCAGCAGGGTTAACGGGGAGCTGTTTTTT.

This clonotype has a count of ten or more. The chain is built from TRBV27 and TRBJ2-7, with D perhaps given as TRBD1 or TRBD2 (6 bases each). The CDR3 consists of 17 residues. V shed 5 bases and J shed 0 bases, with 20 bases lying between them. The germline CDR1 and CDR2 sequences are MNHEY and SMNVEV (reference sequence). Here the CDR3 DNA reads TGTGCCAGCAGTCCCCGTATTGGAGGGGGTTCCTCCTACGAGCAGTACTTC. This codes for CASSPRIGGGSSYEQYF.

In its sample, this clonotype was seen many times. The rearrangement links TRBV6-6 to TRBJ1-4; D call uncertain. Germline CDR1 MNHNY, CDR2 SVGAGI (reference sequence). The V gene lost 6 bases and the J gene lost 2 bases, with 10 bases spanning the gap. CDR3 size: 14 residues. The CDR3 DNA follows: TGTGCCAGCAGACTGGGAGGGACTAATGAAAAACTGTTTTTT. Translated, it gives CASRLGGTNEKLFF.

This clonotype was counted ten times or more. The chain combines TRBV28 with TRBJ1-2, with D tentatively TRBD1 (6 bases). V gave up 6 bases and J gave up 4 bases, with 18 bases separating them. The germline CDR1 and CDR2 sequences are MDHEN and SYDVKM. The CDR3 is 15 residues long. CDR3 in amino acids: CASSQAKQGSYGYTF. The CDR3 nucleotides are TGTGCCAGCAGCCAAGCCAAACAGGGTTCCTATGGCTACACCTTC.

At least ten counts were recorded for this clonotype. The gene calls are TRBV3-1 and TRBJ2-6; D unclear. CDR1 is LGHDT, CDR2 YNNKEL, per germline (reference sequence). The CDR3 totals 16 residues. The V gene lost 4 bases and the J gene lost 0 bases, with 10 bases spanning the gap. CDR3 sequence reads: CASSPRRSSGANVLTF. The CDR3 bases are TGTGCCAGCAGCCCCCGCAGGAGCTCTGGGGCCAACGTCCTGACTTTC.

There are many counts of this clonotype. This sequence joins TRBV5-1 and TRBJ2-7, with 10 bases identical to TRBD2. The germline CDR1 and CDR2 sequences are SGHRS and YFSETQ. This CDR3 is built from 16 residues. V dropped 0 bases and J dropped 4; count of bases not matched to a gene: 7. The CDR3 DNA reads TGCGCCAGCAGCTTGGTTCGTTCTAGCGGGAGTTACGAGCAGTACTTC. Protein: CASSLVRSSGSYEQYF.

At least ten counts were recorded for this clonotype. This chain links TRBV20-1 with TRBJ2-7; D possibly uses TRBD1 or TRBD2 (5 bases each). The germline V gene has CDR1 DFQATT and CDR2 SNEGSKA (reference sequence). The CDR3 sequence is 16 residues long. V was pared by 0 bases and J by 3 bases, with 18 bases between. The CDR3 bases are TGCAGTGCTAGAGATCGAGGTGGGACCGGGGTCTACGAGCAGTACTTC. Translated: CSARDRGGTGVYEQYF.

This clonotype was counted many times. The chain is built from TRBV12-5 and TRBJ1-1, with a weak D call TRBD1 (5 bases). Germline V gene data show CDR1 as LGHNT and CDR2 as FRNRAP. The ends were cut back, 0 bases at V and 6 bases at J, with 14 bases in the middle. There are 15 residues in the CDR3. The CDR3, as DNA: TGTGCTAGTGGTTTGGTATTGACGGGGCCGTCTGAAGCTTTCTTT. Residues: CASGLVLTGPSEAFF.

This clonotype was found a few times. In DNA, the CDR3 is TGTGCCAGCAGTCGCCAGGGGGGCTGGACTGAAGCTTTCTTT. This translates into CASSRQGGWTEAFF. The chain links TRBV7-3 to TRBJ1-1; TRBD1 aligns across 7 bases. CDR1 SGHTA and CDR2 FQGTGA come from the germline V gene. V lost 6 bases, J lost 5 bases, and 9 bases stayed unmatched. The CDR3 extends over 14 amino acids.

This clonotype was seen ten or more times. The chain links TRBV2 to TRBJ2-5; TRBD2 matches 8 bases. The CDR3 runs to 13 residues. The V gene end was trimmed by 10 bases and the J gene end by 4 bases; junction bases not matched to a gene: 8. From germline, CDR1 is SNHLY and CDR2 FYNNEI. The CDR3 protein is CATSGLGRETQYF. The CDR3 DNA reads as TGTGCCACTTCGGGACTAGGTCGAGAGACCCAGTACTTC.

This clonotype was detected only a few times. The V gene is TRBV6-1, the J gene TRBJ2-3; D possibly corresponds to TRBD1 (6 bases). The ends were cut back, 1 base at V and 2 bases at J, with 13 bases in the middle. The germline gives CDR1 MNHNS, CDR2 SASEGT. This CDR3 region has 16 residues. This CDR3 reads CASSEEGEQPTDTQYF. For the CDR3, the DNA is TGTGCCAGCAGTGAAGAGGGGGAACAACCCACAGATACGCAGTATTTT.

This clonotype was observed at least ten times. The chain combines TRBV5-1 with TRBJ1-1; D ambiguous. CDR3 length: 11 residues. The V end was cut by 3 bases, the J end by 8 bases, with 8 bases between. Germline values: CDR1 SGHRS, CDR2 YFSETQ. CDR3 loop: CASSSPSEAFF. The CDR3 DNA is TGCGCCAGCAGCTCCCCCTCCGAAGCTTTCTTT.

This clonotype was counted ten times or more. V is TRBV20-1 and J is TRBJ1-1, with 9 nucleotides matching TRBD1. CDR1 DFQATT and CDR2 SNEGSKA come from the germline V gene (reference sequence). The CDR3 is 14 amino acids. The V and J ends lost 4 bases and 1 base, in that order; junction bases with no gene match: 4. CDR3: CSATGTGRNTEAFF. The CDR3 bases are TGCAGTGCTACCGGGACAGGGAGGAACACTGAAGCTTTCTTT.

This clonotype occurred many times. The chain is built from TRBV30 and TRBJ1-5, with 8 bases fitting TRBD1. CDR1 is GTSNPN, CDR2 SVGIG, per germline (reference sequence). The CDR3 has 14 residues. V was pared by 0 bases and J by 6 bases, with 4 bases of the junction left unmatched. CDR3 DNA: TGTGCCTGGAGTGTTGGACAGGGAAGTCAGCCCCAGCATTTT. Translation: CAWSVGQGSQPQHF. The full variable domain, its missing parts supplied by reference TRBV30 and TRBJ1-5, is SQTIHQWPATLVQPVGSPLSLECTVEGTSNPNLYWYRQAAGRGLQLLFYSVGIGQISSEVPQNLSASRPQDRQFILSSKKLLLSDSGFYLCAWSVGQGSQPQHFGDGTRLSIL.

This clonotype was detected many times. The chain joins TRBV2 to TRBJ1-3; D call uncertain. This CDR3 comprises 12 residues. V lost 4 bases to trimming and J lost 5 bases, with 6 bases between them. Germline values: CDR1 SNHLY, CDR2 FYNNEI. The CDR3 nucleotides read TGTGCCAGCAGTGGTGGCAGAAACACCATATATTTT. Translated, it gives CASSGGRNTIYF.

This clonotype was counted only a few times. The V call is TRBV20-1, the J call TRBJ2-3, with 10 bases matching TRBD2. After removal of 6 bases from V and 5 bases from J, the junction contained 11 bases not matched to a gene. The CDR3 sequence is 15 residues long. Germline-derived CDR1 and CDR2 are DFQATT and SNEGSKA (reference sequence). CDR3 residues: CSAPVQAGGRDTQYF. In DNA form, the CDR3 reads TGCAGTGCCCCAGTTCAAGCGGGGGGGCGAGATACGCAGTATTTT.

This clonotype was seen repeatedly, ten times or more. This chain links TRBV7-2 with TRBJ1-5; 8 bases agree with TRBD1. The CDR3 runs to 14 residues. Germline V gene sequence: CDR1 SGHTA, CDR2 FQGNSA. Unmatched junction bases numbered 1, after V lost 5 bases and J lost 1 base. The CDR3 nucleotides are TGTGCCAGCAGCCGACAGGGGAGCAATCAGCCCCAGCATTTT. Amino acid sequence: CASSRQGSNQPQHF.

The V and J genes are TRBV6-6 and TRBJ2-1, with D perhaps TRBD2 (7 bases). The CDR3 is made up of 15 amino acids. Germline V gene sequence: CDR1 MNHNY, CDR2 SVGAGI (reference sequence). Trimming removed 10 bases from V and 7 bases from J, with 23 bases in between. CDR3 in amino acids: CATEGGGVSENEQFF. The CDR3 DNA is TGTGCCACCGAGGGAGGGGGAGTCTCAGAGAATGAGCAGTTCTTC.

Ten or more counts support this clonotype. This chain uses TRBV27 with TRBJ1-3; D possibly corresponds to TRBD1 (6 bases). Germline V gene lookup returns CDR1 MNHEY and CDR2 SMNVEV (reference sequence). V was clipped by 6 bases and J by 0 bases, with 9 bases between them. There are 14 residues in the CDR3. The CDR3 nucleotides are TGTGCCAGCAGGACAGGTCCCTCTGGAAACACCATATATTTT. Translation: CASRTGPSGNTIYF.

Many counts were recorded for this clonotype. V is TRBV6-4 and J is TRBJ2-5, with 12 bases that match TRBD2. The CDR3 spans 15 residues. Losses at the gene ends were 6 bases for V and 2 bases for J; bases not matched to a gene: 4. Per the germline V gene, CDR1 is MRHNA and CDR2 is SNTAGT. The CDR3 region has the DNA TGTGCCAGCAGCAGACTAGCGGGAGCACAAGAGACCCAGTACTTC. It yields the protein CASSRLAGAQETQYF.

V is TRBV12-3 or TRBV12-4 and J is TRBJ2-7; no firm D call. Trimming cost V 1 base and J 0 bases, with 10 bases left between them. The CDR3 sequence is 15 residues long. The CDR3 here is CASSLVGALSYEQYF. CDR3 nucleotides: TGTGCCAGCAGTTTAGTTGGCGCACTCTCCTACGAGCAGTACTTC.